This entry lists 13 T cell receptor beta chains sequenced from one sample in a study of T cells after yellow fever vaccination. TCRdb re-analysed the 5' RACE reads in MiXCR, keeping a single row per CDR3 protein. Seen here are approximately 110,000 distinct CDR3 sequences, 8% to 9.5% observed once, and the top ten hold about 25%. Sequencing used CD8+ T cells sorted from PBMCs, obtained 45 days after the yellow fever booster vaccination. These receptors were obtained from a young man who received the YFV17D yellow fever vaccine.

In its sample, this clonotype was seen many times. V gene TRBV6-4 combines with J gene TRBJ2-3; no definite D call. Germline V gives CDR1 MRHNA, CDR2 SNTAGT. The V gene lost 6 bases and the J gene lost 0 bases, with 10 bases spanning the gap. The CDR3 runs 14 residues. The chain's CDR3 is CASSETPSTDTQYF. CDR3 coding DNA: TGTGCCAGCAGCGAGACACCAAGCACAGATACGCAGTATTTT.

The sample holds many counts of this clonotype. The chain combines TRBV28 with TRBJ2-7; no definite D call. Germline CDR1 is MDHEN and CDR2 is SYDVKM. Trimming took 3 bases from V and 1 from J, leaving 7 bases between them. This CDR3 has 13 residues. CDR3 sequence: CASSFDGSYEQYF. As DNA, the CDR3 is TGTGCCAGCAGTTTCGATGGGTCCTACGAGCAGTACTTC.

This chain links TRBV6-6 with TRBJ2-1; D gene unclear. The CDR3 has 12 residues. The germline V and J ends were trimmed by 5 bases and 1 base, with 3 bases remaining between them. Germline values: CDR1 MNHNY, CDR2 SVGAGI (reference sequence). In nucleotides, the CDR3 is TGTGCCAGCAGTCAATCCTACAATGAGCAGTTCTTC. Translating it yields CASSQSYNEQFF.

As to this clonotype: This clone may be a read error of a much larger clone one base away. The chain employs TRBV6-5 and TRBJ2-5, with D perhaps TRBD2 (5 bases). The germline V gene has CDR1 MNHEY and CDR2 SVGAGI. Trimming took 7 bases from V and 5 from J, leaving 8 bases between them. The CDR3 contains 11 residues. The CDR3 protein is CASTSLETQYF. The DNA for the CDR3 is TGTGCCAGCACTAGCTTGGAGACCCAGTACTTC.

Ten or more counts support this clonotype. The J gene is TRBJ2-1, the V gene TRBV20-1, with a possible D match to TRBD2 (6 bases). CDR1 and CDR2 from the germline V gene are DFQATT and SNEGSKA (reference sequence). Trimming pared 1 base from V and 4 bases from J, leaving 11 bases between. This CDR3 comprises 14 residues. The CDR3 here is CSARVPDYYNEQFF. The CDR3 DNA reads TGCAGTGCTAGAGTACCGGACTATTACAATGAGCAGTTCTTC.

In this sample, this clonotype turned up many times. This chain connects TRBV4-3 to TRBJ2-7; TRBD1 matches 9 bases. The CDR3 has 14 amino acids. Germline V gives CDR1 LGHNA, CDR2 YSLEER. The J segment lost 5 bases and the V segment lost 4 bases, leaving 6 bases of the junction unmatched. CDR3 bases: TGCGCCAGCAGCCCAGGACAGGGGATCCACGAGCAGTACTTC. It specifies CASSPGQGIHEQYF.

This clonotype was counted at least ten times. V gene TRBV7-3 combines with J gene TRBJ1-5; tentative D call: TRBD1 (5 bases). From germline, CDR1 is SGHTA and CDR2 FQGTGA. The CDR3 runs to 16 residues. Trimming left V 1 base short and J 3 bases short, with 13 bases between. The CDR3 region has the DNA TGTGCCAGCAGCTTAATTTCTAGGGGAGTCAATCAGCCCCAGCATTTT. Its protein is CASSLISRGVNQPQHF. The variable domain in full, completed from reference TRBV7-3 and TRBJ1-5, reads GAGVSQTPSNKVTEKGKYVELRCDPISGHTALYWYRQSLGQGPEFLIYFQGTGAADDSGLPNDRFFAVRPEGSVSTLKIQRTERGDSAVYLCASSLISRGVNQPQHFGDGTRLSIL.

This clonotype showed up many times. The chain has TRBV6-2 or TRBV6-3 and TRBJ2-7, with D uncertain. The CDR3 spans 17 residues. Germline V gene lookup returns CDR1 MNHEY and CDR2 SVGEGT. Between the trimmed V and J ends, which lost 2 bases and 0 bases, there was a span of 17 bases. CDR3 sequence (DNA): TGTGCCAGCAGTTACCCGACACTTGACGGCAGCTCCTACGAGCAGTACTTC. As protein: CASSYPTLDGSSYEQYF.

This clonotype was seen a single time. The chain is built from TRBV2 and TRBJ2-1; D perhaps matches TRBD1 (5 bases). The CDR3 contains 16 residues. Deletions cut 1 base from V and 1 base from J, with 11 bases between. In germline, CDR1 is SNHLY, CDR2 FYNNEI. The CDR3 reads CASSEEEGASYNEQFF. CDR3 nucleotides: TGTGCCAGCAGTGAAGAAGAAGGGGCTTCCTACAATGAGCAGTTCTTC.

The sample holds many counts of this clonotype. The chain has TRBV7-9 and TRBJ2-2, with D possibly TRBD1 on 6 matching bases. The length of the CDR3 is 13 residues. V lost 5 bases and J lost 6, with 10 bases in between. Germline V gives CDR1 SEHNR, CDR2 FQNEAQ (reference sequence). CDR3 loop: CASSTTGSGELFF. The CDR3 coding sequence is TGTGCCAGCAGCACCACAGGGTCCGGGGAGCTGTTTTTT.

The chain employs TRBV10-3 and TRBJ1-1; D not certain. The CDR3 is 14 residues long. Germline V gene lookup returns CDR1 ENHRY and CDR2 SYGVKD. CDR3 loop: CASRMSGQDTEAFF. CDR3 nucleotide sequence: TGTGCTTCTCGAATGAGCGGCCAGGACACTGAAGCTTTCTTT.

This clonotype was seen ten or more times. This chain links TRBV12-3 or TRBV12-4 with TRBJ2-1; D is tentatively TRBD1 or TRBD2 (5 bases each). The CDR3 has 11 amino acids. V was trimmed by 8 bases and J by 10 bases, leaving 12 bases between them. This CDR3 reads CASFAGTEQFF. The CDR3 DNA is TGTGCCAGCTTCGCCGGGACCGAGCAGTTCTTC.

The V call is TRBV24-1, the J call TRBJ2-2, with D unresolved. The germline V gene encodes CDR1 KGHDR and CDR2 SFDVKD. Between the trimmed V and J ends, which lost 4 bases and 7 bases, there was a span of 6 bases. CDR3 length: 12 residues. CDR3 nucleotide sequence: TGTGCCACCAGTGAGAAGCTCGGGGAGCTGTTTTTT. It codes for CATSEKLGELFF.